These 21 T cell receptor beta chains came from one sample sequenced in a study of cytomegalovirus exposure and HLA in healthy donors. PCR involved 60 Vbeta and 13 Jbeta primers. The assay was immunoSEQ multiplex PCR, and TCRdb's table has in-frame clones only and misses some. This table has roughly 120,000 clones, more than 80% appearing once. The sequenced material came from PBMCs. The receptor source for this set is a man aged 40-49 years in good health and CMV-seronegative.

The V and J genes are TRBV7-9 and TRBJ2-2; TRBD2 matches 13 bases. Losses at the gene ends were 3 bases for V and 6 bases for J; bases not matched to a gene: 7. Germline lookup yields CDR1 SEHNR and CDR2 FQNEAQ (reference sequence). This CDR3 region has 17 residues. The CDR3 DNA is TGTGCCAGCAGCTTTTGGCGACTAGCGGGAGGCCCCGGGGAGCTGTTTTTT. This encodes CASSFWRLAGGPGELFF.

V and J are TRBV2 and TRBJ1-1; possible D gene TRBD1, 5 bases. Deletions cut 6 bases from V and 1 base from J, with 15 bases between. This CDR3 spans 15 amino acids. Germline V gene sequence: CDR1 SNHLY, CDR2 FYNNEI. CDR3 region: CASRALETANTEAFF. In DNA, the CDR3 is TGTGCCAGCAGGGCCTTGGAGACAGCGAACACTGAAGCTTTCTTT. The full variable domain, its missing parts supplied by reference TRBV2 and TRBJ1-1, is EPEVTQTPSHQVTQMGQEVILRCVPISNHLYFYWYRQILGQKVEFLVSFYNNEISEKSEIFDDQFSVERPDGSNFTLKIRSTKLEDSAMYFCASRALETANTEAFFGQGTRLTVV.

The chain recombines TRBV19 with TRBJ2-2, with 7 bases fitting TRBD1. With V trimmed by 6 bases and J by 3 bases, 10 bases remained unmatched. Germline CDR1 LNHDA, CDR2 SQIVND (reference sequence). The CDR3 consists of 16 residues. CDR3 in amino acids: CASRPPGQVYTGELFF. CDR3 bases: TGTGCCAGTAGGCCCCCCGGACAGGTATACACCGGGGAGCTGTTTTTT. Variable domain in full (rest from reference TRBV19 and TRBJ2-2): DGGITQSPKYLFRKEGQNVTLSCEQNLNHDAMYWYRQDPGQGLRLIYYSQIVNDFQKGDIAEGYSVSREKKESFPLTVTSAQKNPTAFYLCASRPPGQVYTGELFFGEGSRLTVL.

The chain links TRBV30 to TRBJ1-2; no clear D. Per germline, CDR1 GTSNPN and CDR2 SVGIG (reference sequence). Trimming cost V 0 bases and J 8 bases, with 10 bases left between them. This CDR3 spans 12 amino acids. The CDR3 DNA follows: TGTGCCTGGAGTGTACGGGGTGGAGGCTACACCTTC. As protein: CAWSVRGGGYTF.

The CDR3 is CASSKGQGSGSYEQYF. The CDR3 DNA sequence: TGTGCCAGCAGTAAGGGTCAGGGAAGTGGATCCTACGAGCAGTACTTC. The chain combines TRBV27 with TRBJ2-7; the D gene is possibly TRBD1 (5 bases). The germline V gene encodes CDR1 MNHEY and CDR2 SMNVEV (reference sequence). V was shortened by 5 bases and J by 1 base, with 18 bases between the two germline ends. The CDR3 length is 16 residues.

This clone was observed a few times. The CDR3 DNA is TGTGCCAGCAGCGTAGCGACGGGAGGGACCTACAATGAGCAGTTCTTC. Translated, it gives CASSVATGGTYNEQFF. The rearrangement links TRBV9 to TRBJ2-1; the match to TRBD2 covers 8 bases. The CDR3 has 16 amino acids. The germline gives CDR1 SGDLS, CDR2 YYNGEE. J gave up 2 bases and V 0 bases, and 4 bases lay outside the gene matches.

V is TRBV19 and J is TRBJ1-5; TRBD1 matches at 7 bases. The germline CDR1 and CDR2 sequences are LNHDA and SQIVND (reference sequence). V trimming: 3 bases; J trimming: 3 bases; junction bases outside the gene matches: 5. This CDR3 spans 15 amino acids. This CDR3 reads CASSMYRGLNQPQHF. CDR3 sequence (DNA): TGTGCCAGTAGTATGTACAGGGGACTCAATCAGCCCCAGCATTTT.

The CDR3 is CASSFSRTAGYGYTF. For the CDR3, the DNA is TGTGCCAGCAGTTTCTCGCGGACAGCGGGATATGGCTACACCTTC. The V and J genes are TRBV6-5 and TRBJ1-2, with D perhaps matching TRBD1 (6 bases). V was shortened by 4 bases and J by 5 bases, with 17 bases between the two germline ends. The CDR3 is 15 amino acids. Germline lookup yields CDR1 MNHEY and CDR2 SVGAGI.

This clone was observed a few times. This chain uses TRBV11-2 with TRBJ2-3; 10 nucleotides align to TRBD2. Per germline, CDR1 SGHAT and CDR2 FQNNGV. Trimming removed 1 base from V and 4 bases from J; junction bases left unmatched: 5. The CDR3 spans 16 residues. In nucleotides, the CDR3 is TGTGCCAGCAGCTTAGGGTTAGCGGGGGGTGCAGATACGCAGTATTTT. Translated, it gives CASSLGLAGGADTQYF.

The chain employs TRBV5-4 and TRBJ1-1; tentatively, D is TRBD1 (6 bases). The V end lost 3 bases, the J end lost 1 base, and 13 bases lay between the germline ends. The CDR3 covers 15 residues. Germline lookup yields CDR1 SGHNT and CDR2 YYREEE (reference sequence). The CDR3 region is CASSYTPGANTEAFF. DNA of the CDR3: TGTGCCAGCAGCTACACCCCAGGGGCGAACACTGAAGCTTTCTTT. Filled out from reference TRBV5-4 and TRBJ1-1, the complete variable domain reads ETGVTQSPTHLIKTRGQQVTLRCSSQSGHNTVSWYQQALGQGPQFIFQYYREEENGRGNFPPRFSGLQFPNYSSELNVNALELDDSALYLCASSYTPGANTEAFFGQGTRLTVV.

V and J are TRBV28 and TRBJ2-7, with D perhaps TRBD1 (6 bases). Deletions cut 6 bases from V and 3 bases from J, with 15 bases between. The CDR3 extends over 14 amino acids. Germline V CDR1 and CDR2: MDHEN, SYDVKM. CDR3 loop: CASRASGRGYEQYF. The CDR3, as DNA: TGTGCCAGCAGGGCCTCCGGCAGGGGCTACGAGCAGTACTTC.

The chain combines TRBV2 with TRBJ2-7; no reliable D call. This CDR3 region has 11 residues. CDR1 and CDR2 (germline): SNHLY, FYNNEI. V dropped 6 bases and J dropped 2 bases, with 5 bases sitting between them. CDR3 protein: CASSRAYEQYF. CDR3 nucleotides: TGTGCCAGCAGCCGAGCCTACGAGCAGTACTTC.

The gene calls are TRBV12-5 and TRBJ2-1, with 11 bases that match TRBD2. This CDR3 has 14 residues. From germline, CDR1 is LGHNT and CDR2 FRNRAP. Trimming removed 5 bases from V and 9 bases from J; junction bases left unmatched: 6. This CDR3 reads CASGQLAGVVEQFF. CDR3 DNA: TGTGCTAGTGGTCAACTAGCGGGAGTTGTTGAGCAGTTCTTC.

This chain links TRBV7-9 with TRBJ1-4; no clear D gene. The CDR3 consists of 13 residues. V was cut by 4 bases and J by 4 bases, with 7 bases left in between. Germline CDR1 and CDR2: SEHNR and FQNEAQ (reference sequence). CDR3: CASSSGGNEKLFF. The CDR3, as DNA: TGTGCCAGCAGCTCCGGTGGTAATGAAAAACTGTTTTTT.

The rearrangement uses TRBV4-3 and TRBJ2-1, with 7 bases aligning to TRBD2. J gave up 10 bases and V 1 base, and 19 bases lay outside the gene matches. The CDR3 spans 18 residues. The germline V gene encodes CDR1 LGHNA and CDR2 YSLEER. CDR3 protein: CASSQGGGGGSREPEQFF. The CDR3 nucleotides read TGCGCCAGCAGCCAAGGGGGGGGAGGAGGGAGCCGCGAACCCGAGCAGTTCTTC.

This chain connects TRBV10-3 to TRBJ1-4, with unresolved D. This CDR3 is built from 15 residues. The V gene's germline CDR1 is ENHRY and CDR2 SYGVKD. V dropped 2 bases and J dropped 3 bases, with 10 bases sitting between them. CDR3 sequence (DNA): TGTGCCATCAGTGAGGGGAGGGCTGCTAATGAAAAACTGTTTTTT. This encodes CAISEGRAANEKLFF.

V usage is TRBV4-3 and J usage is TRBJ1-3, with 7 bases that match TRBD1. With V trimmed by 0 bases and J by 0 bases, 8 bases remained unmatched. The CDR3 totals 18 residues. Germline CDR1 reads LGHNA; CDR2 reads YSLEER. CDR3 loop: CASSQDLQGSSSGNTIYF. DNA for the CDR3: TGCGCCAGCAGCCAAGATCTACAGGGGTCCTCCTCTGGAAACACCATATATTTT.

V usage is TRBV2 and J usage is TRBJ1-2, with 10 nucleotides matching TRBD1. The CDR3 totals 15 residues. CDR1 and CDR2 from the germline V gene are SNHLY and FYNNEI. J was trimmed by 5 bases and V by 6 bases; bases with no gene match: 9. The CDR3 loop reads CASSFRDRGPYGYTF. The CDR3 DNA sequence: TGTGCCAGCAGCTTCCGGGACAGGGGTCCTTATGGCTACACCTTC.

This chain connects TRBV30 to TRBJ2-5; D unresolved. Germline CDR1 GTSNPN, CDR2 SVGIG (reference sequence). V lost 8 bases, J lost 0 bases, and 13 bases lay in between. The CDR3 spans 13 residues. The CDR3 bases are TGTGCCGGCGGCCTGGGTAACCAAGAGACCCAGTACTTC. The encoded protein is CAGGLGNQETQYF.

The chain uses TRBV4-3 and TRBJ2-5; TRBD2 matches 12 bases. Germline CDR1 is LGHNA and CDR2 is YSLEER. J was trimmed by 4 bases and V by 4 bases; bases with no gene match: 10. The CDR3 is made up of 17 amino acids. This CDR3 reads CASSPRLLAGGGETQYF. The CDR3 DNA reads TGCGCCAGCAGCCCAAGACTACTAGCGGGGGGCGGAGAGACCCAGTACTTC.

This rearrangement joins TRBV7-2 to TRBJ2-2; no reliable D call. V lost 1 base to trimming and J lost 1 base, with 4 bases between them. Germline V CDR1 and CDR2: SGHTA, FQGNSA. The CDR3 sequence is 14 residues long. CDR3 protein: CASSLGGNTGELFF. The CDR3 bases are TGTGCCAGCAGCTTAGGAGGGAACACCGGGGAGCTGTTTTTT.